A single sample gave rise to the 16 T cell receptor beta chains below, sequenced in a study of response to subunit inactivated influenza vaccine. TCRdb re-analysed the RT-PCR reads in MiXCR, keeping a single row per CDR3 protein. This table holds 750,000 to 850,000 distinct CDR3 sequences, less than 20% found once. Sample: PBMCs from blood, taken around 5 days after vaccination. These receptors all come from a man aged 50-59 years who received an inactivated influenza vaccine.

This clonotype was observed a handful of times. Here the CDR3 reads CASSYLAGDRNEQFF. CDR3 bases: TGTGCCAGCAGTTACTTGGCGGGAGACCGCAATGAGCAGTTCTTC. The V gene is TRBV6-5, the J gene TRBJ2-1, with 7 bases identical to TRBD2. The CDR3 length is 15 residues. V gave up 1 base and J gave up 6 bases; unmatched junction bases: 6. Germline CDR1 MNHEY, CDR2 SVGAGI.

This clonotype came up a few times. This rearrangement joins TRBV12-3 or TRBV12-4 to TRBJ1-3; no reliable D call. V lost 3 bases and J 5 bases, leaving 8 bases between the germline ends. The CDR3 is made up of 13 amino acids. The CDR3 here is CASSLDGRNTIYF. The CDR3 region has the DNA TGTGCCAGCAGTTTGGACGGAAGAAACACCATATATTTT.

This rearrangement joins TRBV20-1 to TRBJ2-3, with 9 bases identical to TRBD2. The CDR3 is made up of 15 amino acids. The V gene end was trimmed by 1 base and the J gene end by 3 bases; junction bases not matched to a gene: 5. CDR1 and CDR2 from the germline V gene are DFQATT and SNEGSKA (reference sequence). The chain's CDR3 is CSARVPSGMTDTQYF. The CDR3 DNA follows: TGCAGTGCTAGAGTTCCTAGCGGGATGACAGATACGCAGTATTTT.

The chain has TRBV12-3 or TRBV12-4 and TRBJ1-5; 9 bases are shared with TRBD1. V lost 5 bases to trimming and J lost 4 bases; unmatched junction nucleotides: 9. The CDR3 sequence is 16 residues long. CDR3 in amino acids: CASSPPGTGRNQPQHF. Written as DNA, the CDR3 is TGTGCCAGCAGTCCGCCGGGGACAGGGAGAAATCAGCCCCAGCATTTT.

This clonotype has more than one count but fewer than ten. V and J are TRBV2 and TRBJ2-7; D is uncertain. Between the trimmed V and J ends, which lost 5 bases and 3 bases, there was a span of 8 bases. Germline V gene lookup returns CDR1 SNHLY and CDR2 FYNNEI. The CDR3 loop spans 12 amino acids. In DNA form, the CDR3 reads TGTGCCAGCAGTCAGCAGCACTACGAGCAGTACTTC. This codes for CASSQQHYEQYF.

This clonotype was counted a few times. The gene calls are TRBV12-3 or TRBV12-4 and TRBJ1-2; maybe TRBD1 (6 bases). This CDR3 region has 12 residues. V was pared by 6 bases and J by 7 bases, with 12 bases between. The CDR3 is CASRQGSGGYTF. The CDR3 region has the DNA TGTGCCAGCAGGCAGGGGTCGGGTGGCTACACCTTC.

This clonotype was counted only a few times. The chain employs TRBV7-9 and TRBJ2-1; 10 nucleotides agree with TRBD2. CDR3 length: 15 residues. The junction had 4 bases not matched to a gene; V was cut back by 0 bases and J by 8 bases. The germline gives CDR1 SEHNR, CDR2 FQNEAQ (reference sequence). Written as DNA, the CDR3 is TGTGCCAGCAGCTTAGCCGGGACTAGCGTCGATGAGCAGTTCTTC. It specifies CASSLAGTSVDEQFF.

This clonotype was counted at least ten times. CDR3 in amino acids: CASSLMTGHEQYF. CDR3 DNA: TGCGCCAGCAGCTTGATGACGGGGCACGAGCAGTACTTC. This chain joins TRBV5-1 and TRBJ2-7; D is tentatively TRBD1 or TRBD2 (5 bases each). This CDR3 region has 13 residues. V lost 1 base, J lost 5 bases, and 10 bases lay in between. CDR1 and CDR2 from the germline V gene are SGHRS and YFSETQ. Full variable domain (missing parts from reference TRBV5-1 and TRBJ2-7): KAGVTQTPRYLIKTRGQQVTLSCSPISGHRSVSWYQQTPGQGLQFLFEYFSETQRNKGNFPGRFSGRQFSNSRSEMNVSTLELGDSALYLCASSLMTGHEQYFGPGTRLTVT.

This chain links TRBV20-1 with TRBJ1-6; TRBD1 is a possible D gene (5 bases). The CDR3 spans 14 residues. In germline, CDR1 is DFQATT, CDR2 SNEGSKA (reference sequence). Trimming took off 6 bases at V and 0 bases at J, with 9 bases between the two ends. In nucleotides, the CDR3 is TGCAGTGCGATTACAGGCTCCTATAATTCACCCCTCCACTTT. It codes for CSAITGSYNSPLHF.

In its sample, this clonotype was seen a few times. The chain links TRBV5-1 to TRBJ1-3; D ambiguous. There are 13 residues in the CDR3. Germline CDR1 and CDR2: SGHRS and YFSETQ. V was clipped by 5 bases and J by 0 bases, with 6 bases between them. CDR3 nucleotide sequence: TGCGCCAGCAGGGGAAACTCTGGAAACACCATATATTTT. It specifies CASRGNSGNTIYF.

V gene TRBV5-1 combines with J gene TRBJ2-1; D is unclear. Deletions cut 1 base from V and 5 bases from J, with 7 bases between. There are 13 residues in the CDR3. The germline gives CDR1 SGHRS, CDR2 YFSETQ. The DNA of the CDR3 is TGCGCCAGCAGCTTGAGGCCCAACAATGAGCAGTTCTTC. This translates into CASSLRPNNEQFF.

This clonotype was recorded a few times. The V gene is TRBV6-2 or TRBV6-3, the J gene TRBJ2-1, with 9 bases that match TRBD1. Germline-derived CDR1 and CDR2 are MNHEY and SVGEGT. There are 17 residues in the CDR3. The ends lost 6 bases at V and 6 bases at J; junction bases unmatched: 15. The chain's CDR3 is CASRRPTQGAVINEQFF. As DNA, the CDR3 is TGTGCCAGCAGACGACCCACACAGGGGGCCGTGATCAATGAGCAGTTCTTC.

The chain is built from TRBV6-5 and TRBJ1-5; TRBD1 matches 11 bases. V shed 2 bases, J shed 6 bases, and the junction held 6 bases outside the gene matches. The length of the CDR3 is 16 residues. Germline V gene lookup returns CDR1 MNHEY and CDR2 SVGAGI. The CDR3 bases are TGTGCCAGCAGTTACCCGGACAGGGGGCTTGGTCAGCCCCAGCATTTT. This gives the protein CASSYPDRGLGQPQHF.

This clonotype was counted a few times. In nucleotides, the CDR3 is TGCGCCAGCAGCCTCCGAGGCATCACCGGGGAGCTGTTTTTT. Protein sequence: CASSLRGITGELFF. V is TRBV5-1 and J is TRBJ2-2, with no clear D. V lost 4 bases, J lost 4 bases, and 11 bases lay in between. Germline V gene data show CDR1 as SGHRS and CDR2 as YFSETQ. This CDR3 has 14 amino acids.

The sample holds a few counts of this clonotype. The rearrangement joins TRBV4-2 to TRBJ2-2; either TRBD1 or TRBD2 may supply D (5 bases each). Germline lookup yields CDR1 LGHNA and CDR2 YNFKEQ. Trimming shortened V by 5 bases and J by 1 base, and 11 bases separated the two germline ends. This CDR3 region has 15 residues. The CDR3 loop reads CASSGTLQNTGELFF. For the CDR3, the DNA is TGTGCCAGCAGCGGGACCCTCCAGAACACCGGGGAGCTGTTTTTT.

The CDR3: CSARDMGRGNEQYF. The CDR3 DNA is TGCAGTGCTAGAGATATGGGCAGGGGAAACGAGCAGTACTTC. The chain combines TRBV20-1 with TRBJ2-7, with D possibly matching TRBD1 (6 bases). The V end lost 0 bases, the J end lost 5 bases, and 14 bases lay between the germline ends. Germline V CDR1 and CDR2: DFQATT, SNEGSKA (reference sequence). The length of the CDR3 is 14 residues.